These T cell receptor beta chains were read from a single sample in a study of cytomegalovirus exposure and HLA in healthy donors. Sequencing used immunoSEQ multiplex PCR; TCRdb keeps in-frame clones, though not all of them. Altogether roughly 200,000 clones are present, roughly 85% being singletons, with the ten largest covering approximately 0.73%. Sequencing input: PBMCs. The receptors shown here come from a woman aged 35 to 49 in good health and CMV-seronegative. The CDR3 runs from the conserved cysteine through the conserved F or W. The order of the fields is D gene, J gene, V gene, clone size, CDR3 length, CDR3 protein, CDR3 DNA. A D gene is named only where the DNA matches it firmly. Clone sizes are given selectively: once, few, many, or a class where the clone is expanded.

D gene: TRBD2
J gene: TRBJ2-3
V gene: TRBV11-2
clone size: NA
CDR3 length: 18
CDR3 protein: CASTLRLAGGTSTDTQYF
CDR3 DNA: TGTGCCAGCACCCTGCGGCTAGCGGGGGGTACTAGCACAGATACGCAGTATTTT

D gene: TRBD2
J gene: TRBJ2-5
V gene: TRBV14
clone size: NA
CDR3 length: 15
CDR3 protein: CASSQEATSRETQYF
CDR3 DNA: TGTGCCAGCAGCCAAGAAGCGACTAGCAGAGAGACCCAGTACTTC

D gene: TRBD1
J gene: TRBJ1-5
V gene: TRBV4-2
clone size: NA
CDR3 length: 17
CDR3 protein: CASSPRQGAGKDQPQHF
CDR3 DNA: TGTGCCAGCAGCCCCCGGCAGGGGGCGGGAAAGGATCAGCCCCAGCATTTT

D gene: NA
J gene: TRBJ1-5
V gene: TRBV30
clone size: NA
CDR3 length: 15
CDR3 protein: CAWSVTGSGNQPQHF
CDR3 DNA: TGTGCCTGGAGTGTAACAGGCAGTGGCAATCAGCCCCAGCATTTT

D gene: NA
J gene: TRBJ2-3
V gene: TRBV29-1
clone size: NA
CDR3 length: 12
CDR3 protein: CSISGGTDTQYF
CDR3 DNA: TGCAGCATCTCAGGGGGCACAGATACGCAGTATTTT

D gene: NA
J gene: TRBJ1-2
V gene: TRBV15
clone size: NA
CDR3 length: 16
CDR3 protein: CATSRDLSQSNYGYTF
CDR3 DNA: TGTGCCACCAGCAGAGATCTATCACAGTCTAACTATGGCTACACCTTC

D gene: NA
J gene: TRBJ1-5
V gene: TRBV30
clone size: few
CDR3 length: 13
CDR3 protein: CAWSVRGAQPQHF
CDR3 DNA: TGTGCCTGGAGTGTACGGGGGGCACAGCCCCAGCATTTT

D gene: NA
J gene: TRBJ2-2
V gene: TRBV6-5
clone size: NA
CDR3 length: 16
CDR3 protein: CASSFLSTAGTEELFF
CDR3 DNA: TGTGCCAGCAGTTTCCTATCGACAGCGGGCACCGAGGAGCTGTTTTTT

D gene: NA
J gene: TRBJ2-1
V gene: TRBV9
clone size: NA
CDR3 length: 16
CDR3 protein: CASSVARLARDNEQFF
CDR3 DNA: TGTGCCAGCAGTGTAGCCAGGCTAGCGAGAGACAATGAGCAGTTCTTC

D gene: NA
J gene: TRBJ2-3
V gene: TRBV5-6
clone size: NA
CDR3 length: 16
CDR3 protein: CASSLRDSFYTDTQYF
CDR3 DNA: TGTGCCAGCAGCTTACGGGACTCTTTCTACACAGATACGCAGTATTTT

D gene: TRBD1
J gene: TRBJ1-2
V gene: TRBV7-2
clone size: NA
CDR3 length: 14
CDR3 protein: CASSVGGFGYGYTF
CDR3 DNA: TGTGCCAGCAGCGTAGGGGGCTTCGGCTATGGCTACACCTTC

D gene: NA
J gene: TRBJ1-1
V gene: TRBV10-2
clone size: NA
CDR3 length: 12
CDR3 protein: CASRGYGREAFF
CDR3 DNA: TGCGCCAGCAGGGGATACGGGAGGGAAGCTTTCTTT